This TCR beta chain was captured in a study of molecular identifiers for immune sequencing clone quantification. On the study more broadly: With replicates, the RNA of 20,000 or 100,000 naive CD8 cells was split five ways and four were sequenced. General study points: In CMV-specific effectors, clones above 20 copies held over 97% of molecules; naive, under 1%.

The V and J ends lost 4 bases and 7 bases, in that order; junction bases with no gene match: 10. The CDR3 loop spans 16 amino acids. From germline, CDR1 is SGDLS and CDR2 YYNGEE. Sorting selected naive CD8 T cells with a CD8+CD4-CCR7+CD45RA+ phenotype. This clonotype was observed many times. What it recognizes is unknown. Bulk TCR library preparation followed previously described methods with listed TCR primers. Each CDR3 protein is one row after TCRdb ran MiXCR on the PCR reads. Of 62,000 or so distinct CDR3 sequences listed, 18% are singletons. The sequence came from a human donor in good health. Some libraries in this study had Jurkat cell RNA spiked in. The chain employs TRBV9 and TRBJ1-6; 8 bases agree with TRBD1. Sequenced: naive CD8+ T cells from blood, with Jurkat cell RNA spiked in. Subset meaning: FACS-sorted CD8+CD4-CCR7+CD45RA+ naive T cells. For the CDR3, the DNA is TGTGCCAGCAGCCCCCCCGGACAGGGCCCCAATTCACCCCTCCACTTT. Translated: CASSPPGQGPNSPLHF.